This T cell receptor (beta chain) was obtained from a study of blood T cells in healthy people across ages. Study outcomes and limitations: Per million T cells, TCR beta diversity dropped about linearly as age rose.

In germline, CDR1 is SGHNT, CDR2 YYREEE (reference sequence). The CDR3 spans 16 residues. A second PCR, run for about 7 to 11 cycles, used a sample-barcoded 5' primer plus a J-beta primer mix. A tag from a template-switch adaptor with 12 random nucleotides marked each cDNA molecule. There were at least 2.5 million CDR3-containing paired-end reads obtained from each sample. TCRdb re-derived calls from the 5' RACE reads in MiXCR, one entry per CDR3 protein. The profile shows around 870,000 distinct CDR3 sequences, around 28% of them singletons. This clonotype was observed a single time. Antigen: not known.

The V gene is TRBV5-4, the J gene TRBJ2-1; D is undetermined. The DNA matches TRBJ2-7 better at its end, which makes the J call doubtful. The sequence came from an elderly woman in good health. Sequenced input: blood. The CDR3 reads CASSPVGSSAYNEQYF. The CDR3 bases are TGTGCCAGCAGCCCGGTCGGGTCCAGCGCCTACAATGAGCAGTACTTC.